A selection of T cell receptor beta chains follows, all from one sample in a study of blood T cell repertoires in COVID-19. Profiling relied on immunoSEQ multiplex PCR, and the TCRdb table lists in-frame clones only, not all of them. This sample carries about 120,000 clones, 76% of them seen once, and the ten largest clones take 3.8%. The source material was peripheral blood. These receptors were obtained from a woman aged 80 or over with acute or convalescent COVID-19. The CDR3 runs from the conserved cysteine through the conserved F or W. The D gene is left open where the match is weak. Where a row states a size, it is once, few, many or the class of an expanded clone; other rows omit it.

D	size	J	V	DNA	CDR3
TRBD1	.	TRBJ2-3	TRBV29-1	TGCAGCGTTGAAGGGGGACAGGGAGTCACAGATACGCAGTATTTT	CSVEGGQGVTDTQYF
.	.	TRBJ1-2	TRBV2	TGTGCCAGCAGTGACCCAGGGAAGCTTGCTGGCTACACCTTC	CASSDPGKLAGYTF
.	.	TRBJ2-1	TRBV5-4	TGTGCCAGCAGCTCCGGCGGTTCAGAGAGCTCCTACAATGAGCAGTTCTTC	CASSSGGSESSYNEQFF
.	.	TRBJ1-1	TRBV19	TGTGCCAGTAGTATAGTTAACAGGGTGAACACTGAAGCTTTCTTT	CASSIVNRVNTEAFF
.	.	TRBJ2-3	TRBV5-1	TGCGCCAGCAGCTTGGCAACTAGTTCCCCAGATACGCAGTATTTT	CASSLATSSPDTQYF
TRBD1	.	TRBJ1-4	TRBV5-4	TGTGCCACCGCGGTGGGGCCAGGGGGTCATGAAAAACTGTTTTTT	CATAVGPGGHEKLFF
.	.	TRBJ1-5	TRBV5-1	TGCGCCAGCAGCCTCTCGGGACTCAGAGGGCAGCCCCAGCATTTT	CASSLSGLRGQPQHF
TRBD1	.	TRBJ1-2	TRBV4-1	TGCGCCAGCAGCGGAGAGACAGGGGGCTACACCTTC	CASSGETGGYTF
TRBD1	.	TRBJ2-7	TRBV18	TGTGCCAGCTCACCACCCGGACAGGGGTCCTACGAGCAGTACTTC	CASSPPGQGSYEQYF
.	.	TRBJ1-3	TRBV7-6	TGTGCCAGCAGCGTTTTACAGGGTTCTGGAAACACCATATATTTT	CASSVLQGSGNTIYF
.	.	TRBJ1-2	TRBV28	TGTGCCAGCAGTTTAAAGGCGGGGAGGGAGGGTGGCTACACCTTC	CASSLKAGREGGYTF
.	.	TRBJ2-6	TRBV7-2	TGTGCCAGCCTCGACTTCTCTGGGGCCAACGTCCTGACTTTC	CASLDFSGANVLTF
.	.	TRBJ1-2	TRBV6-5	TGTGCCAGCAGTTCCCCACGGGAGGGCCCTATCTATGGCTACACCTTC	CASSSPREGPIYGYTF
.	.	TRBJ1-2	TRBV19	TGTGCCAGTAGTTTAGTGGGCAGGCCTACTGCATACACCTTC	CASSLVGRPTAYTF
TRBD1	.	TRBJ1-5	TRBV6-5	TGTGCCAGCAGGGACCTAACAGGGGCGAATCAGCCCCAGCATTTT	CASRDLTGANQPQHF
.	few	TRBJ1-5	TRBV5-8	TGTGCCAGCAGCCAGGGTTGGGGCCGTGGGAGCAATCAGCCCCAGCATTTT	CASSQGWGRGSNQPQHF
.	.	TRBJ2-7	TRBV27	TGTGCCAGCAGTTACGACATCGCCTACGAGCAGTACTTC	CASSYDIAYEQYF
TRBD1	.	TRBJ1-1	TRBV4-2	TGTGCCAGCAGCCAACGGGACAGGGGGCACACTGAAGCTTTCTTT	CASSQRDRGHTEAFF
.	.	TRBJ2-2	TRBV7-2	TGTGCCAGCAGCCACTACACCGGGGAGCTGTTTTTT	CASSHYTGELFF
.	.	TRBJ1-2	TRBV2	TGTGCCAGCAGTGAACAGGGGAACTATGGCTACACCTTC	CASSEQGNYGYTF
TRBD2	.	TRBJ2-1	TRBV4-3	TGCGCCAGCAGCCAAGAAGGCGGGAGGGGCGGTGAGCAGTTCTTC	CASSQEGGRGGEQFF
TRBD2	.	TRBJ2-1	TRBV5-1	TGCGCCAGCAGCTTGGCCGCTCGGCCATCGGGGGGGACGCTAATCGTCAATGAGCAGTTCTTC	CASSLAARPSGGTLIVNEQFF
.	.	TRBJ2-2	TRBV19	TGTGCCAGTAGTATGCGGCGGGAGAACACCGGGGAGCTGTTTTTT	CASSMRRENTGELFF
.	.	TRBJ2-1	TRBV7-8	TGTGCCAGCAGCTTAGTAGGGGGGGTAGCTAATGAGCAGTTCTTC	CASSLVGGVANEQFF
TRBD1	.	TRBJ1-2	TRBV12-3/TRBV12-4	TGTGCCAGCAGTGCGACAGGGGGCGGCTACACCTTC	CASSATGGGYTF
.	.	TRBJ1-2	TRBV6-2/TRBV6-3	TGTGCCAGCAGTTACAAAGGGAGAGGCTATGGCTACACCTTC	CASSYKGRGYGYTF
TRBD2	.	TRBJ2-1	TRBV10-1	TGCGCCAGCAGTGAGACTAGCGGGGGCCAAGTCAACAATGAGCAGTTCTTC	CASSETSGGQVNNEQFF
TRBD1	.	TRBJ2-7	TRBV5-1	TGCGCCAGCAGCTGGGACAGCTACGAGCAGTACTTC	CASSWDSYEQYF
TRBD2	.	TRBJ2-3	TRBV2	TGTGCCAGCAGCTGGACTAGCGGGAGTGCAGATACGCAGTATTTT	CASSWTSGSADTQYF
.	.	TRBJ2-1	TRBV7-3	TGTGCCAGCAGCTTAACCGGTTATGAGCAGTTCTTC	CASSLTGYEQFF
TRBD1	.	TRBJ1-2	TRBV7-8	TGTGCCAGCAGCGACCATACCGGGACAGCGAACACCTTC	CASSDHTGTANTF
TRBD2	.	TRBJ2-7	TRBV5-1	TGCGCCAGCAGCTTAAGCGGGGCCCCATACGAGCAGTACTTC	CASSLSGAPYEQYF
.	.	TRBJ2-1	TRBV5-1	TGCGCCAGCAGCGGGTCTAGGGAGCAGTTCTTC	CASSGSREQFF